These 10 T cell receptor beta chains originate from one sample sequenced in a study of T cell repertoires in cytomegalovirus infection. TCRdb re-analysed the reads in MiXCR, keeping a single row per CDR3 protein. The sample contains 100,000 to 150,000 distinct CDR3 sequences, 8.8% of which appear only once. The source material was PBMCs. The receptors stem from a human donor in good health (CMV status not recorded). Some clones in this sample may be carry-over from other donors' samples.

The rearrangement joins TRBV5-1 to TRBJ2-7; 7 bases are a match to TRBD1. Germline CDR1 is SGHRS and CDR2 is YFSETQ. Germline trimming cut 3 bases from V and 5 bases from J; bases unmatched to any gene: 8. The CDR3 spans 14 residues. This chain's CDR3 is CASSSGTARNEQYF. CDR3 sequence (DNA): TGCGCCAGCAGCTCCGGGACAGCGCGCAACGAGCAGTACTTC.

Ten or more counts support this clonotype. The chain couples TRBV28 to TRBJ1-5; possibly TRBD1 for D (5 bases). In germline, CDR1 is MDHEN, CDR2 SYDVKM. The CDR3 spans 15 residues. V was shortened by 5 bases and J by 7 bases, with 18 bases between the two germline ends. The CDR3 coding sequence is TGTGCCAGCAGTCCTACTCAGGGTGTTGGACAGCCCCAGCATTTT. It encodes CASSPTQGVGQPQHF.

This clonotype was detected ten times or more. The V gene is TRBV28, the J gene TRBJ2-7, with D perhaps matching TRBD2 (5 bases). Trimming cost V 6 bases and J 7 bases, with 19 bases left between them. Germline lookup yields CDR1 MDHEN and CDR2 SYDVKM. This CDR3 spans 14 amino acids. In DNA form, the CDR3 reads TGTGCCAGCAGCCCAGACGGAGGTTTTGGGGAGCAGTACTTC. This translates into CASSPDGGFGEQYF. The full variable domain, its missing parts supplied by reference TRBV28 and TRBJ2-7, is DVKVTQSSRYLVKRTGEKVFLECVQDMDHENMFWYRQDPGLGLRLIYFSYDVKMKEKGDIPEGYSVSREKKERFSLILESASTNQTSMYLCASSPDGGFGEQYFGPGTRLTVT.

This clonotype has ten or more counts. The chain has TRBV7-9 and TRBJ2-5; D is ambiguous. The germline V gene has CDR1 SEHNR and CDR2 FQNEAQ (reference sequence). Trimming removed 5 bases from V and 3 bases from J, with 13 bases in between. The CDR3 runs 14 residues. The CDR3 DNA sequence: TGTGCCAGCAGCACGAGAAAGGGAAAAGAGACCCAGTACTTC. Encoded protein: CASSTRKGKETQYF.

This clonotype has ten or more counts. This rearrangement joins TRBV7-3 to TRBJ1-1, with a tentative D call TRBD1 (5 bases). Germline V gives CDR1 SGHTA, CDR2 FQGTGA. V was shortened by 5 bases and J by 1 base, with 14 bases between the two germline ends. This CDR3 region has 15 residues. The CDR3 coding sequence is TGTGCCAGCAGCCCGACCCGACAGCAGAACACTGAAGCTTTCTTT. Its protein is CASSPTRQQNTEAFF.

The chain uses TRBV28 and TRBJ2-5; D gene unclear. Germline CDR1 MDHEN, CDR2 SYDVKM. There are 14 residues in the CDR3. V dropped 2 bases and J dropped 5 bases, with 12 bases sitting between them. Written as DNA, the CDR3 is TGTGCCAGCAGTTTAGACCAGGTCGTGGAGACCCAGTACTTC. Amino acid sequence: CASSLDQVVETQYF.

This clonotype was counted only a few times. The V and J genes are TRBV29-1 and TRBJ2-5, with D possibly being TRBD2 (6 bases). With 4 bases removed from V and 2 bases from J, the gap between germline ends came to 17 bases. Germline lookup yields CDR1 SQVTM and CDR2 ANQGSEA. The length of the CDR3 is 15 residues. The CDR3 DNA is TGCAGCGTTGCCTACGGGGGTAACCTACAAGAGACCCAGTACTTC. Its protein is CSVAYGGNLQETQYF.

Many counts were recorded for this clonotype. The chain links TRBV2 to TRBJ2-6, with 7 bases identical to TRBD1. The CDR3 is 18 amino acids. J gave up 0 bases and V 6 bases, and 11 bases lay outside the gene matches. Germline V gene data show CDR1 as SNHLY and CDR2 as FYNNEI. CDR3 bases: TGTGCCAGCAGAAGTGGACAGGTTTCCCTCTCTGGGGCCAACGTCCTGACTTTC. It specifies CASRSGQVSLSGANVLTF.

This clonotype has only a few counts. The V and J genes are TRBV9 and TRBJ2-3; D unresolved. The CDR3 is made up of 15 amino acids. The germline V gene has CDR1 SGDLS and CDR2 YYNGEE. V was trimmed by 0 bases and J by 0 bases, leaving 8 bases between them. CDR3 in DNA: TGTGCCAGCAGCGTAGTACCTTCTAGCACAGATACGCAGTATTTT. This codes for CASSVVPSSTDTQYF.

This clonotype was recorded at least ten times. The chain recombines TRBV12-3 or TRBV12-4 with TRBJ1-5; tentative D call: TRBD1 (6 bases). V lost 5 bases and J 3 bases, leaving 14 bases between the germline ends. The CDR3 totals 15 residues. The CDR3 reads CASSQMQGHNQPQHF. Written as DNA, the CDR3 is TGTGCCAGCAGTCAGATGCAGGGACACAATCAGCCCCAGCATTTT.